One and the same sample provided the 31 T cell receptor beta chains below, sequenced in a study of blood T cell repertoires in COVID-19 (dated by TCRdb to the early 2020s). Receptors were amplified or captured by the immunoSEQ multiplex PCR assay. The table comes from immuneACCESS by way of TCRdb, which keeps in-frame sequences with V and J called. Part of the clones is missing from these tables; in studies checked, under half for an unresolved V gene and the rest for unknown reasons. In this sample the table shows over 20,000 clones, 80% to 90% of which occur a single time. Around 15% of the sample lies in the top ten. Sequencing was carried out using peripheral blood. These receptors originate from a man between 65 and 79 years old with acute or convalescent COVID-19.

The V call is TRBV28, the J call TRBJ1-3, with D hard to call. CDR1 and CDR2 (germline): MDHEN, SYDVKM. CDR3 length equals 14 residues. With 7 bases removed from V and 4 bases from J, the gap between germline ends came to 14 bases. The CDR3 loop reads CASTPGGVGNTIYF. As DNA, the CDR3 is TGTGCCAGCACCCCGGGAGGAGTAGGAAACACCATATATTTT.

A single count supports this clone. The chain joins TRBV3-1 (or the pseudogene TRBV3-2) to TRBJ2-2; 10 bases line up with TRBD1. V was pared by 2 bases and J by 3 bases, with 3 bases of the junction left unmatched. Germline CDR1 reads LGHDT; CDR2 reads YNNKEL (reference sequence). This CDR3 contains 16 residues. The CDR3 nucleotides read TGTGCCAGCAGCCAATGGGACAGGGGCGACACCGGGGAGCTGTTTTTT. It encodes CASSQWDRGDTGELFF.

This clone was detected only a few times. The chain joins TRBV18 to TRBJ2-7, with TRBD1 matching 10 bases. The germline CDR1 and CDR2 sequences are KGHSH and LQKENI. V shed 2 bases and J 4 bases; nucleotides not matched to a gene: 5. The CDR3 length is 15 residues. DNA of the CDR3: TGTGCCAGCTCACCAAGACAGGGGGCGCGGTACGAGCAGTACTTC. The encoded protein is CASSPRQGARYEQYF.

The V and J genes are TRBV11-2 and TRBJ2-7; 11 nucleotides align to TRBD2. In germline, CDR1 is SGHAT, CDR2 FQNNGV. Trimming cost V 5 bases and J 4 bases; bases outside gene matches: 4. The CDR3 loop spans 14 amino acids. The CDR3 DNA is TGTGCCAGCAGCACTGTAGCGGGAGGGTACGAGCAGTACTTC. Translation gives CASSTVAGGYEQYF.

The gene calls are TRBV7-9 and TRBJ1-6; no reliable D call. V lost 8 bases to trimming and J lost 7 bases, with 9 bases between them. The CDR3 covers 12 residues. Per the germline V gene, CDR1 is SEHNR and CDR2 is FQNEAQ (reference sequence). CDR3: CASGLMNSPLHF. The CDR3 coding sequence is TGTGCCAGCGGCCTGATGAATTCACCCCTCCACTTT.

This chain connects TRBV19 to TRBJ1-6; a possible D gene is TRBD1 (5 bases). V lost 5 bases to trimming and J lost 0 bases, with 14 bases between them. This CDR3 is 17 amino acids long. Germline lookup yields CDR1 LNHDA and CDR2 SQIVND (reference sequence). CDR3 residues: CASSATVFSSYNSPLHF. In nucleotides, the CDR3 is TGTGCCAGTAGTGCGACAGTCTTCAGCTCCTATAATTCACCCCTCCACTTT.

The chain couples TRBV6-2 or TRBV6-3 to TRBJ2-1, with 8 bases aligning to TRBD1. Germline CDR1 and CDR2: MNHEY and SVGEGT. The CDR3 has 15 residues. The V and J ends lost 6 bases and 8 bases, in that order; junction bases with no gene match: 12. The CDR3 DNA sequence: TGTGCCAGCAGCACCGGGACAGGTCCCATCCATGAGCAGTTCTTC. Amino acids: CASSTGTGPIHEQFF.

This clone appeared a few times. The chain recombines TRBV5-1 with TRBJ1-1, with a possible D match to TRBD1 (6 bases). The CDR3 contains 17 residues. The germline V gene encodes CDR1 SGHRS and CDR2 YFSETQ. The V end lost 5 bases, the J end lost 3 bases, and 23 bases lay between the germline ends. The CDR3 loop reads CASSEGQFFFLDTEAFF. CDR3 bases: TGCGCCAGCAGTGAAGGACAGTTTTTTTTCTTGGACACTGAAGCTTTCTTT.

The chain joins TRBV6-2 or TRBV6-3 to TRBJ2-4, with 10 bases lining up with TRBD1. The CDR3 runs to 16 residues. CDR1 and CDR2 (germline): MNHEY, SVGEGT. After removal of 5 bases from V and 5 bases from J, the junction contained 9 bases not matched to a gene. The CDR3, as DNA: TGTGCCAGCAGTGGAGTGAGCGGGACAGGGGAAAACATTCAGTACTTC. This translates into CASSGVSGTGENIQYF.

The CDR3 nucleotides are TGTGCCAGCAGCTTAGATTCTAGCGGGAGGGATACGCAGTATTTT. This sequence encodes CASSLDSSGRDTQYF. This chain links TRBV11-3 with TRBJ2-3; 11 bases fit TRBD2. The germline V gene has CDR1 SGHNT and CDR2 YENEEA. Germline trimming cut 0 bases from V and 6 bases from J; bases unmatched to any gene: 2. This CDR3 is 15 amino acids long.

The rearrangement uses TRBV4-1 and TRBJ2-5; a weak D match, TRBD2 (6 bases). The V end lost 5 bases, the J end lost 4 bases, and 11 bases lay between the germline ends. From germline, CDR1 is MGHRA and CDR2 YSYEKL. The CDR3 is made up of 13 amino acids. The CDR3 protein is CASSAGLLETQYF. CDR3 sequence (DNA): TGCGCCAGCAGCGCGGGGTTATTAGAGACCCAGTACTTC.

This clone came up once. The CDR3 loop reads CASSLRQGAGGYTF. The CDR3 coding sequence is TGTGCCAGCAGCCTACGACAGGGGGCGGGTGGCTACACCTTC. The V gene is TRBV3-1 (or the pseudogene TRBV3-2), the J gene TRBJ1-2; TRBD1 matches 10 bases. Germline values: CDR1 LGHDT, CDR2 YNNKEL (reference sequence). The CDR3 loop spans 14 amino acids. Trimming at V came to 4 bases and at J to 7 bases, leaving 6 bases not matched to a gene.

The chain carries TRBV6-1 and TRBJ1-2; TRBD1 might be the D (5 bases). The CDR3 is 16 amino acids. CDR1 is MNHNS and CDR2 is SASEGT in the germline V gene. V lost 0 bases to trimming and J lost 5 bases, with 16 bases between them. The CDR3 sequence is CASSEAGQGGYYGYTF. The CDR3 DNA is TGTGCCAGCAGTGAAGCGGGCCAGGGAGGGTATTATGGCTACACCTTC.

The chain uses TRBV4-2 and TRBJ1-1, with TRBD1 as a possible D gene (6 bases). This CDR3 region has 15 residues. The germline V gene has CDR1 LGHNA and CDR2 YNFKEQ. V was shortened by 0 bases and J by 2 bases, with 10 bases between the two germline ends. CDR3 in DNA: TGTGCCAGCAGCCAAGAACAGGGATCTAACACTGAAGCTTTCTTT. Amino acids: CASSQEQGSNTEAFF.

The chain uses TRBV6-5 and TRBJ2-5; 13 bases are a match to TRBD2. Per the germline V gene, CDR1 is MNHEY and CDR2 is SVGAGI. Trimming cost V 2 bases and J 5 bases; bases outside gene matches: 2. The CDR3 loop spans 15 amino acids. CDR3 sequence: CASSYAGLAGETQYF. CDR3 DNA sequence: TGTGCCAGCAGTTACGCGGGACTAGCGGGGGAGACCCAGTACTTC.

The chain is built from TRBV7-9 and TRBJ2-7; 10 nucleotides align to TRBD2. The CDR3 totals 16 residues. Trimming cost V 5 bases and J 6 bases; bases outside gene matches: 13. Germline CDR1 and CDR2: SEHNR and FQNEAQ (reference sequence). The CDR3 loop reads CASSRITISGRFEQYF. CDR3 DNA: TGTGCCAGCAGCCGCATTACGATTAGCGGGAGGTTCGAGCAGTACTTC.

V and J are TRBV25-1 and TRBJ2-7, with 7 bases matching TRBD1. This CDR3 is built from 14 residues. The V segment lost 2 bases and the J segment 4 bases; nucleotides outside the gene matches: 5. Germline CDR1 is MGHDK and CDR2 is SYGVNS. This CDR3 reads CASSEHGTAYEQYF. CDR3 coding DNA: TGTGCCAGCAGTGAACACGGGACAGCTTACGAGCAGTACTTC.

J is TRBJ2-1 and V is TRBV12-5; 10 bases line up with TRBD2. CDR1 is LGHNT and CDR2 is FRNRAP in the germline V gene. There are 15 residues in the CDR3. J lost 9 bases, V lost 3 bases, and 8 bases had no gene match. The CDR3 sequence: CASGFDSGLAVEQFF. The CDR3 nucleotides read TGTGCTAGTGGTTTTGATTCAGGACTAGCGGTTGAGCAGTTCTTC.

The gene calls are TRBV7-6 and TRBJ2-6; 7 nucleotides agree with TRBD1. J was trimmed by 4 bases and V by 5 bases; bases with no gene match: 14. Germline V gives CDR1 SGHVS, CDR2 FNYEAQ. This CDR3 has 18 amino acids. The CDR3 region has the DNA TGTGCCAGCAGCCAAAGGGGGCACCCACTCTTGGGGGCCAACGTCCTGACTTTC. Protein sequence: CASSQRGHPLLGANVLTF.

The chain carries TRBV2 and TRBJ2-7; 12 bases map to TRBD2. The CDR3 loop spans 15 amino acids. The V segment lost 11 bases and the J segment 4 bases; nucleotides outside the gene matches: 12. Germline V gives CDR1 SNHLY, CDR2 FYNNEI. CDR3 residues: CARSRETSGSYEQYF. For the CDR3, the DNA is TGTGCCCGGAGTAGGGAGACTAGCGGGAGTTACGAGCAGTACTTC.

The chain recombines TRBV7-9 with TRBJ1-2; no clear D gene. V was cut by 8 bases and J by 0 bases, with 19 bases left in between. CDR1 SEHNR and CDR2 FQNEAQ come from the germline V gene (reference sequence). This CDR3 contains 16 residues. CDR3: CASFLMAGIANYGYTF. CDR3 coding DNA: TGTGCCAGCTTTCTGATGGCGGGGATAGCTAACTATGGCTACACCTTC.

This clone was counted a single time. This chain links TRBV11-2 with TRBJ2-1; weak D call: TRBD1 (5 bases). Trimming pared 0 bases from V and 10 bases from J, leaving 10 bases between. Germline V lookup: CDR1 SGHAT, CDR2 FQNNGV. The CDR3 contains 13 residues. DNA for the CDR3: TGTGCCAGCAGCTTAGATCAGGGTCGGGAGCAGTTCTTC. It codes for CASSLDQGREQFF.

The V call is TRBV5-1, the J call TRBJ2-3; 11 bases line up with TRBD2. The trim removed 4 bases at V and 4 bases at J, leaving 5 bases unmatched. In germline, CDR1 is SGHRS, CDR2 YFSETQ. CDR3 length equals 15 residues. This CDR3 is CASSASGLAADTQYF. In DNA, the CDR3 is TGCGCCAGCAGCGCGTCGGGACTAGCGGCAGATACGCAGTATTTT.

The J gene is TRBJ2-3, the V gene TRBV7-3; 9 bases align to TRBD2. The ends lost 4 bases at V and 4 bases at J; junction bases unmatched: 3. This CDR3 region has 14 residues. Germline CDR1 and CDR2: SGHTA and FQGTGA. The CDR3 bases are TGTGCCAGCAGCTCCCGGACTAGCGCAGATACGCAGTATTTT. This translates into CASSSRTSADTQYF.

The chain uses TRBV29-1 and TRBJ2-3; D ambiguous. The V end was cut by 5 bases, the J end by 2 bases, with 8 bases between. The CDR3 length is 12 residues. CDR1 SQVTM and CDR2 ANQGSEA come from the germline V gene. CDR3 nucleotide sequence: TGCAGCGTTTTACTTACCACAGATACGCAGTATTTT. It yields the protein CSVLLTTDTQYF.

J is TRBJ1-2 and V is TRBV28; weak D call: TRBD1 (6 bases). Germline values: CDR1 MDHEN, CDR2 SYDVKM. The CDR3 runs to 13 residues. Trimming left V 5 bases short and J 4 bases short, with 11 bases between. CDR3 residues: CASSQGQTYGYTF. The CDR3 region has the DNA TGTGCCAGCAGTCAAGGACAGACCTATGGCTACACCTTC.

The chain joins TRBV6-5 to TRBJ2-7; D not resolved. The germline V gene has CDR1 MNHEY and CDR2 SVGAGI. V shed 2 bases and J shed 3 bases, with 2 bases lying between them. CDR3 length equals 11 residues. Here the CDR3 DNA reads TGTGCCAGCAGTTACCTCTACGAGCAGTACTTC. Its translation is CASSYLYEQYF.

The chain couples TRBV4-1 to TRBJ2-7; TRBD1 aligns across 9 bases. Germline CDR1 is MGHRA and CDR2 is YSYEKL. CDR3 length: 16 amino acids. V lost 4 bases to trimming and J lost 4 bases; unmatched junction nucleotides: 11. The CDR3 DNA reads as TGCGCCAGCAGCCTCCTGGAGGGGACAGGGATGTACGAGCAGTACTTC. Amino acid sequence: CASSLLEGTGMYEQYF.

This sequence joins TRBV27 and TRBJ1-2; D remains ambiguous. The CDR3 covers 13 residues. Germline V lookup: CDR1 MNHEY, CDR2 SMNVEV (reference sequence). V was shortened by 3 bases and J by 3 bases, with 8 bases between the two germline ends. The CDR3 spells CASSFSGDYGYTF. The CDR3 coding sequence is TGTGCCAGCAGTTTTTCGGGAGACTATGGCTACACCTTC.

CDR3 sequence reads: CASSPRTGVNYGYTF. CDR3 nucleotide sequence: TGTGCCAGCAGCCCAAGGACAGGGGTGAACTATGGCTACACCTTC. The V and J genes are TRBV7-2 and TRBJ1-2; TRBD1 agrees at 9 bases. V lost 5 bases, J lost 2 bases, and 6 bases stayed unmatched. CDR3 length: 15 residues. Germline V gene lookup returns CDR1 SGHTA and CDR2 FQGNSA.

The chain employs TRBV14 and TRBJ1-6, with a possible D match to TRBD1 (6 bases). The germline gives CDR1 SGHDN, CDR2 FVKESK. CDR3 length: 16 amino acids. V lost 3 bases, J lost 10 bases, and 19 bases lay in between. This chain's CDR3 is CASSHRPGVVGSPLHF. CDR3 coding DNA: TGTGCCAGCAGCCACAGACCAGGGGTGGTAGGATCACCCCTCCACTTT.